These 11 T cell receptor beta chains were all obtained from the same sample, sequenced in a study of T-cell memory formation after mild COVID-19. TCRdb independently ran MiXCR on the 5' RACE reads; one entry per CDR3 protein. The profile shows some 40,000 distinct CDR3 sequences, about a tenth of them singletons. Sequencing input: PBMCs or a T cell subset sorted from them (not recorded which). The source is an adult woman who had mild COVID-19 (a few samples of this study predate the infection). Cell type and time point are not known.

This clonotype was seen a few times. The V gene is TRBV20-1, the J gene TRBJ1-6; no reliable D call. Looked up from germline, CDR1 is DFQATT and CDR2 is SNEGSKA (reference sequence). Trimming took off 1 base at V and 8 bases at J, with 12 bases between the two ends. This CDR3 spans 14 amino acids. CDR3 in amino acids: CSARVGHPDSPLHF. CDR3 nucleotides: TGCAGTGCTAGAGTAGGGCATCCTGATTCACCCCTCCACTTT.

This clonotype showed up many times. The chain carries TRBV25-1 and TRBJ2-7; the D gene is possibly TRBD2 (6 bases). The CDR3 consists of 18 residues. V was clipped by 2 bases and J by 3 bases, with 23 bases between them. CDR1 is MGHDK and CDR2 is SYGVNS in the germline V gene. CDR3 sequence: CASSEPSTGSGYIYEQYF. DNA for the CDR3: TGTGCCAGCAGTGAACCCTCAACGGGTAGCGGTTACATCTACGAGCAGTACTTC.

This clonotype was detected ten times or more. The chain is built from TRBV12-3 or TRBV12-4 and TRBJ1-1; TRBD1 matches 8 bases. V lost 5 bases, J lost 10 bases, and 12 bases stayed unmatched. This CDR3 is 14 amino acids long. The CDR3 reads CASSTSGGASGAFF. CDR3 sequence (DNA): TGTGCCAGCAGTACCTCAGGGGGCGCTTCGGGAGCTTTCTTT.

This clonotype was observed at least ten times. CDR3 amino acids: CASSQGTGGANVLTF. The DNA for the CDR3 is TGTGCCAGCAGCCAAGGGACAGGTGGGGCCAACGTCCTGACTTTC. This chain joins TRBV3-1 and TRBJ2-6; TRBD1 matches 7 bases. V shed 1 base, J shed 3 bases, and the junction held 0 bases outside the gene matches. The germline V gene has CDR1 LGHDT and CDR2 YNNKEL (reference sequence). There are 15 residues in the CDR3.

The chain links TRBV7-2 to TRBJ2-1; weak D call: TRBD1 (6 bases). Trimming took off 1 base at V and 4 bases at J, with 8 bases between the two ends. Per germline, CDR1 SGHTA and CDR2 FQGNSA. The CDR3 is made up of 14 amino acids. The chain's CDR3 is CASSLGQVYNEQFF. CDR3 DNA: TGTGCCAGCAGCTTAGGACAGGTTTACAATGAGCAGTTCTTC.

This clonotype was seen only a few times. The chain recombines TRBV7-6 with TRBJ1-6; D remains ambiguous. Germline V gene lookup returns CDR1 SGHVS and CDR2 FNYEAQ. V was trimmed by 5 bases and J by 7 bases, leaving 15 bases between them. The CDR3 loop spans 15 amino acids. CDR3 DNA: TGTGCCAGCAGCCCCGGGAGATCGAGCAATTCACCCCTCCACTTT. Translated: CASSPGRSSNSPLHF.

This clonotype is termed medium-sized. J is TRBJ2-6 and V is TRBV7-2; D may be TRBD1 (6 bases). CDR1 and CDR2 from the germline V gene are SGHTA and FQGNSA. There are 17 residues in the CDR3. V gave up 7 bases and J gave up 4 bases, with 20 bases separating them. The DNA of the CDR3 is TGTGCCAGCATAGGGGGACAAGGCCTAAGGGGGGCCAACGTCCTGACTTTC. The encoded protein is CASIGGQGLRGANVLTF.

CDR3 in amino acids: CASSKEGPGLNTEAFF. Here the CDR3 DNA reads TGTGCCAGCAGCAAAGAGGGGCCAGGGTTGAACACTGAAGCTTTCTTT. V is TRBV21-1 and J is TRBJ1-1; the table's TRBD1 call for D was not verified on the DNA. TRBV21-1 is described as a pseudogene. The CDR3 sequence is 16 residues long.

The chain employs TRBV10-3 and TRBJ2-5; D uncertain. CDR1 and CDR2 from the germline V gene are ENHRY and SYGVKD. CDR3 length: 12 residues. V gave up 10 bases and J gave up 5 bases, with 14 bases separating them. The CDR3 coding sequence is TGTGCCACCTCACCCTCCCGGGAGACCCAGTACTTC. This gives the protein CATSPSRETQYF.

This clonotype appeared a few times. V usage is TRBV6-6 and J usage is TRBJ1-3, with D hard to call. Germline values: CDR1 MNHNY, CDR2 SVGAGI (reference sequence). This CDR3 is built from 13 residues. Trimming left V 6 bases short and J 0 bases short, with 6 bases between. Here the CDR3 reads CASSVPSGNTIYF. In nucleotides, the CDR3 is TGTGCCAGCAGCGTTCCCTCTGGAAACACCATATATTTT.

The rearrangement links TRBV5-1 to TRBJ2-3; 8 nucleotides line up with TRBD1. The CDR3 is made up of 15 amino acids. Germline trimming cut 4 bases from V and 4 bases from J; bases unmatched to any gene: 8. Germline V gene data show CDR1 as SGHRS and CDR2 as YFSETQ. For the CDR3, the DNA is TGCGCCAGCAGCCCAGGGACAGGAAGGGCAGATACGCAGTATTTT. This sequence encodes CASSPGTGRADTQYF.